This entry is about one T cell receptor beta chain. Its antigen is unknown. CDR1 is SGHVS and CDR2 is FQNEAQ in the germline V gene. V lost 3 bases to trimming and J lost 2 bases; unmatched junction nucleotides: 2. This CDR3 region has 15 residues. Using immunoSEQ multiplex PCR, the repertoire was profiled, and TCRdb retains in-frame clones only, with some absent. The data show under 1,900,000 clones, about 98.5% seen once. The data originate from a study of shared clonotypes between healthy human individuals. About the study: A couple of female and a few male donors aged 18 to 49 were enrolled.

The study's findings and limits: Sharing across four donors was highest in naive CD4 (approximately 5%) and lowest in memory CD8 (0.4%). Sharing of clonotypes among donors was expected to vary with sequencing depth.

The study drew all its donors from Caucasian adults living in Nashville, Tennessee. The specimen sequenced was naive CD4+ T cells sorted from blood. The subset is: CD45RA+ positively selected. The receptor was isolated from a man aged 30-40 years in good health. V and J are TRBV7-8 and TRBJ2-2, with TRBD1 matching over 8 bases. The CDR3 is CASSLDRDNTGELFF. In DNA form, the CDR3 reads TGTGCCAGCAGCTTGGACAGGGATAACACCGGGGAGCTGTTTTTT.